The 4 T cell receptor beta chains in this list originate from one sample, sequenced in a study of control samples from healthy donors and cancer patients. Sequencing was performed with immunoSEQ multiplex PCR; in TCRdb, only in-frame clones are kept and a portion is missing. The sample has 100,000 to 150,000 clones, 80% to 95% seen once. The sequenced material came from blood. The receptors were sampled from a man aged 18 to 35 in good health.

V usage is TRBV11-2 and J usage is TRBJ2-3, with D possibly matching TRBD2 (6 bases). Germline lookup yields CDR1 SGHAT and CDR2 FQNNGV. This CDR3 has 14 amino acids. V lost 1 base to trimming and J lost 4 bases, with 9 bases between them. CDR3 sequence (DNA): TGTGCCAGCAGCTTAGGTTCGGGGGCAGATACGCAGTATTTT. Protein: CASSLGSGADTQYF.

The chain uses TRBV14 and TRBJ2-3; 9 nucleotides line up with TRBD1. The germline gives CDR1 SGHDN, CDR2 FVKESK. After removal of 6 bases from V and 6 bases from J, the junction contained 7 bases not matched to a gene. This CDR3 spans 14 amino acids. In DNA, the CDR3 is TGTGCCAGCAGACAACAGGGGGCAGGTGATACGCAGTATTTT. This encodes CASRQQGAGDTQYF.

This sequence joins TRBV24-1 and TRBJ2-7; 9 nucleotides agree with TRBD1. CDR1 is KGHDR, CDR2 SFDVKD, per germline. V trimming: 1 base; J trimming: 2 bases; junction bases outside the gene matches: 23. CDR3 size: 22 residues. The CDR3 sequence: CATSDFRGQGGGSPIRPYEQYV. In DNA form, the CDR3 reads TGTGCCACCAGTGATTTTAGGGGACAGGGCGGCGGGAGTCCCATCCGACCCTACGAGCAGTACGTC.

This clone occurred once. This rearrangement joins TRBV29-1 to TRBJ2-1; TRBD1 or TRBD2 may be the D gene (5 bases each). V lost 6 bases and J 0 bases, leaving 9 bases between the germline ends. Germline CDR1 reads SQVTM; CDR2 reads ANQGSEA. The CDR3 contains 13 residues. CDR3 nucleotide sequence: TGCAGCGTATGGGGGAGCTCCTACAATGAGCAGTTCTTC. Protein: CSVWGSSYNEQFF.